Reported below is one TCR beta chain. With V trimmed by 0 bases and J by 7 bases, 9 bases remained unmatched. The CDR3 covers 17 residues. Germline V gene data show CDR1 as SGDLS and CDR2 as YYNGEE. The data were produced by immunoSEQ multiplex PCR, yet TCRdb's version contains in-frame clones alone and is incomplete. The sample holds about 150,000 clones, approximately 94% seen once. These data come from a study of cytomegalovirus exposure and HLA in healthy donors. Material: PBMCs. The sequence came from a man younger than 35 in good health and CMV-seropositive. The rearrangement joins TRBV9 to TRBJ2-1; 11 bases are a match to TRBD1. CDR3 loop: CASSVAGDRGWGNEQFF. The CDR3 nucleotides read TGTGCCAGCAGCGTAGCGGGGGACAGGGGGTGGGGTAATGAGCAGTTCTTC.